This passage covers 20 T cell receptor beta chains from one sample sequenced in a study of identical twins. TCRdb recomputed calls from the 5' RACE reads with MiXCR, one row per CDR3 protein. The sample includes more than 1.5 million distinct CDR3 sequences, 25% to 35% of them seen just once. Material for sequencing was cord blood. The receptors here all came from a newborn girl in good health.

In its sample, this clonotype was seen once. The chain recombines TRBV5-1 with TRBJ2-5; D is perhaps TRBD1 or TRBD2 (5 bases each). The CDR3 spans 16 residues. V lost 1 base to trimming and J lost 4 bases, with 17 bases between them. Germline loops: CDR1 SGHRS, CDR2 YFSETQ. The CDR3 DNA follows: TGCGCCAGCAGCTTGTCCGGGACCGCGGCGGGAGAGACCCAGTACTTC. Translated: CASSLSGTAAGETQYF.

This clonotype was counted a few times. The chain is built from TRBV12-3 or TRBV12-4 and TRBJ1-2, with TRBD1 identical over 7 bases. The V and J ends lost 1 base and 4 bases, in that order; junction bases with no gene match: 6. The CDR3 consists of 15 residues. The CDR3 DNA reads TGTGCCAGCAGTTTAGGACAGGGACTTCTCTATGGCTACACCTTC. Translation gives CASSLGQGLLYGYTF.

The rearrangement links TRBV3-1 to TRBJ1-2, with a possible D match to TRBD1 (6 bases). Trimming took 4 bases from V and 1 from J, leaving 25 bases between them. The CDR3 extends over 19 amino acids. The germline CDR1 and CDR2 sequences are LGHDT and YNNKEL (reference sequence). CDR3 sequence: CASSPLTRARDKYNYGYTF. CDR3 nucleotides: TGTGCCAGCAGCCCCCTAACGCGGGCTCGGGACAAGTATAACTATGGCTACACCTTC.

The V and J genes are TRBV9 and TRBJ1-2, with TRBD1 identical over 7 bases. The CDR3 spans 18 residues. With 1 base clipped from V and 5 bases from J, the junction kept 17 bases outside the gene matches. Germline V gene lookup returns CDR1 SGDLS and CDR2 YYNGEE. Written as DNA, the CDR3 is TGTGCCAGCAGCGTATCCCCTTTAGGACAGGATCCTGCGTATGGCTACACCTTC. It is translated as CASSVSPLGQDPAYGYTF.

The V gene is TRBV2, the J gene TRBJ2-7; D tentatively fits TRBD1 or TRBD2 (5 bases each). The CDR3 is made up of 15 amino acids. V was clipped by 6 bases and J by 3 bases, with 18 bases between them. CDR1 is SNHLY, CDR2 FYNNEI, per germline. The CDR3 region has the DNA TGTGCCAGCAGCGATGGGTTGGGGGTTTTCTACGAGCAGTACTTC. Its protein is CASSDGLGVFYEQYF.

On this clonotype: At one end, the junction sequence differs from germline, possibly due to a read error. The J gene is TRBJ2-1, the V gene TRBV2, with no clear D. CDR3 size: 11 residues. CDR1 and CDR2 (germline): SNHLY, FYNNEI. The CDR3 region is CASSEYNERFF. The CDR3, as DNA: TGTGCCAGCAGCGAATACAATGAGCGGTTCTTC.

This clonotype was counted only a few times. CDR3 in DNA: TGTGCCAGCAGCCAAGAAGTTTATAGCAATCAGCCCCAGCATTTT. This codes for CASSQEVYSNQPQHF. V gene TRBV4-2 combines with J gene TRBJ1-5; D is unresolved. The germline gives CDR1 LGHNA, CDR2 YNFKEQ. The CDR3 contains 15 residues. Deletions cut 0 bases from V and 0 bases from J, with 6 bases between.

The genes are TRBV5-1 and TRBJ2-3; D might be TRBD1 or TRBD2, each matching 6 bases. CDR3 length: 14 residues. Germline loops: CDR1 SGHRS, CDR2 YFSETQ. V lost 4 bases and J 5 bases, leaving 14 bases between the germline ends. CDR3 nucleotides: TGCGCCAGCAGCACGAAGGGGGGAGGAGATACGCAGTATTTT. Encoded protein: CASSTKGGGDTQYF.

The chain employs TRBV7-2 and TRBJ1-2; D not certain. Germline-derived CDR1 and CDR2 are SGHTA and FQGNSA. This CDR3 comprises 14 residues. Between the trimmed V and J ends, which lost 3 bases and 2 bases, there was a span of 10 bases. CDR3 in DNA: TGTGCCAGCAGCTTTTATCTCAGCAACTATGGCTACACCTTC. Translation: CASSFYLSNYGYTF.

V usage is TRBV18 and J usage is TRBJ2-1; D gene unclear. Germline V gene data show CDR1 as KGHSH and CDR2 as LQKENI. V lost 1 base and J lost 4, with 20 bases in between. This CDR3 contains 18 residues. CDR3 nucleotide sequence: TGTGCCAGCTCACCACAGTTGGGTTCCGGACCAATGTACAATGAGCAGTTCTTC. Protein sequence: CASSPQLGSGPMYNEQFF.

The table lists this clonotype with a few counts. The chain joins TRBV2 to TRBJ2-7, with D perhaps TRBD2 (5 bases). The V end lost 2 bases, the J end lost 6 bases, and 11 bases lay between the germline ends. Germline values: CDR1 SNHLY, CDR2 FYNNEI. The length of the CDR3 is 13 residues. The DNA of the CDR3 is TGTGCCAGCAGTGAAACTAGGCCCTTCGAGCAGTACTTC. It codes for CASSETRPFEQYF.

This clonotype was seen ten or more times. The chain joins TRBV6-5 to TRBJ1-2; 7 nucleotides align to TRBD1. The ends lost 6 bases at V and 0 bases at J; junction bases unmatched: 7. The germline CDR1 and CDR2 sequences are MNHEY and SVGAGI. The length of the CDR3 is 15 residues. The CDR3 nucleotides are TGTGCCAGCAGGGGAGGGGGCACAGCTAACTATGGCTACACCTTC. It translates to CASRGGGTANYGYTF.

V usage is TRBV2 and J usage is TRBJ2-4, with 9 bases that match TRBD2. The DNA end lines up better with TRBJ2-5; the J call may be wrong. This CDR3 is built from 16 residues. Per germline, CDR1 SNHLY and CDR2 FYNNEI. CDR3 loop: CASSEWSGRWEETQYF. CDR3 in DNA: TGTGCCAGCAGTGAATGGAGCGGGAGGTGGGAAGAGACCCAGTACTTC.

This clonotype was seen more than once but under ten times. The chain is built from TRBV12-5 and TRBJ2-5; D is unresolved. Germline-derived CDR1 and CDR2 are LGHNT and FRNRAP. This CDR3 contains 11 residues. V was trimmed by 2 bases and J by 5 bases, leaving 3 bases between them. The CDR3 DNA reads TGTGCTAGTGGTTTGAGGGAGACCCAGTACTTC. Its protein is CASGLRETQYF.

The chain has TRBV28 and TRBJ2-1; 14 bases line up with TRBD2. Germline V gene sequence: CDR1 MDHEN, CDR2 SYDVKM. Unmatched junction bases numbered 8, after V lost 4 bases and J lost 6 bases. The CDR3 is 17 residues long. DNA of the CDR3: TGTGCCAGCAGTTCTGGGACTAGCGGGAGAATGAGCAATGAGCAGTTCTTC. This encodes CASSSGTSGRMSNEQFF.

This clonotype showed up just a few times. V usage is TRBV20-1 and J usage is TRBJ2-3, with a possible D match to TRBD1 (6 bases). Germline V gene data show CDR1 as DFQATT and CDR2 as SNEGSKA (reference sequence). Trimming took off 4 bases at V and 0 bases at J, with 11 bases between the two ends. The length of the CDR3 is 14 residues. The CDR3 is CSAMDSASTDTQYF. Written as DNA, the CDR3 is TGCAGTGCTATGGACAGCGCTAGCACAGATACGCAGTATTTT.

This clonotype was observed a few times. The CDR3 reads CASSPSGRDTYEQYF. The CDR3 DNA is TGTGCCAGCAGTCCTAGCGGGAGAGACACCTACGAGCAGTACTTC. This chain links TRBV4-2 with TRBJ2-7, with TRBD2 matching over 10 bases. The CDR3 sequence is 15 residues long. V dropped 6 bases and J dropped 2; count of bases not matched to a gene: 7. Looked up from germline, CDR1 is LGHNA and CDR2 is YNFKEQ.

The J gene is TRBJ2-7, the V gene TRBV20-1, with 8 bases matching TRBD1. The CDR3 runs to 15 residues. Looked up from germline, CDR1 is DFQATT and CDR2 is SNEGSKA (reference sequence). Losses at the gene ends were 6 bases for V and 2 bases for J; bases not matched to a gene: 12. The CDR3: CSAQGAPQKPYEQYF. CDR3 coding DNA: TGCAGTGCCCAGGGGGCGCCACAAAAACCCTACGAGCAGTACTTC.

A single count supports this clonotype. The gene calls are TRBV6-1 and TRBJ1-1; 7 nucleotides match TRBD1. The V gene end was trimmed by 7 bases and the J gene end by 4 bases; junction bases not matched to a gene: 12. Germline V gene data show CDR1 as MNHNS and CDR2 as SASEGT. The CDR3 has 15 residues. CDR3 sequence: CASIQGRYLPTEAFF. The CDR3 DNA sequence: TGTGCCAGCATACAGGGGCGATACCTCCCCACTGAAGCTTTCTTT.

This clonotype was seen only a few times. CDR3 protein: CSALTGPNSRTDTQYF. The CDR3 region has the DNA TGCAGCGCCCTGACGGGACCTAACTCCCGCACAGATACGCAGTATTTT. The J gene is TRBJ2-3, the V gene TRBV29-1; either TRBD1 or TRBD2 may supply D (5 bases each). Germline V gene lookup returns CDR1 SQVTM and CDR2 ANQGSEA. Between the trimmed V and J ends, which lost 7 bases and 1 base, there was a span of 21 bases. The CDR3 contains 16 residues.